One T cell receptor beta chain is described in this entry. The antigen remains undetermined. This sample stems from a study of beta chain features in type 1 diabetes. Study observations and caveats: Significant though moderate, a shortening of TCRB CDR3s appeared in all four CD4+ subsets of Type 1 diabetes patients. The study found fewer insertions and more deletions at VDJ junctions in type 1 diabetes patients. Among patients, naive, central memory and Treg TCRB repertoires appeared more similar than among healthy donors.

Isolated RNA was reverse transcribed in full, so expressed TCRB transcripts were sequenced. Clones were sequenced by immunoSEQ multiplex PCR, and TCRdb holds only the in-frame ones, with some missing. The data contain about 180,000 clones, around 8% of them singletons. Germline values: CDR1 PRHDT, CDR2 FYEKMQ (reference sequence). The CDR3 runs to 14 residues. V was trimmed by 2 bases and J by 1 base, leaving 8 bases between them. The gene calls are TRBV13 and TRBJ1-1; D is ambiguous. The sequence was collected from a woman aged 40 to 50 with type 1 diabetes. Sample: central memory CD4+ T cells from blood. DNA of the CDR3: TGTGCCAGCAGCTTAAGGAGCTGGAACACTGAAGCTTTCTTT. Translating it yields CASSLRSWNTEAFF.